A single sample gave rise to the 14 T cell receptor beta chains below, sequenced in a study of T-cell reconstitution after alpha-beta-depleted transplantation in children. Construction of the TCRbeta library involved unique molecular identifiers. TCRdb reanalysed the PCR reads using MiXCR and keeps one entry per CDR3 protein. The sample lists about 170,000 distinct CDR3 sequences; around 10% were seen once. Specimen: PBMCs, collected before TCRalphabeta/CD19-depleted stem cell transplant. The receptors originated from a boy younger than 10 with acute myeloid leukemia, due to receive a stem cell transplant.

Comments on this clonotype: At one boundary the junction diverges from the germline segment, which might be a read error. The V and J genes are TRBV28 and TRBJ2-2; a possible D gene is TRBD2 (5 bases). Germline V gene sequence: CDR1 MDHEN, CDR2 SYDVKM. CDR3 size: 11 residues. The CDR3 reads CASSLVGELSF. The CDR3 nucleotides are TGTGCCAGCAGTTTGGTCGGGGAGCTGTCTTTT.

Many counts were recorded for this clonotype. J is TRBJ2-3 and V is TRBV29-1, with D tentatively TRBD2 (6 bases). Germline lookup yields CDR1 SQVTM and CDR2 ANQGSEA. Trimming removed 6 bases at V and 0 bases at J, with 13 bases between. The length of the CDR3 is 14 residues. For the CDR3, the DNA is TGCAGCGTCTTGGGGGAGGCTAGCACAGATACGCAGTATTTT. Translated: CSVLGEASTDTQYF.

This clonotype was seen at least ten times. The J gene is TRBJ1-1, the V gene TRBV6-1; D is undetermined. This CDR3 is 13 amino acids long. The V end was cut by 6 bases, the J end by 5 bases, with 13 bases between. Germline-derived CDR1 and CDR2 are MNHNS and SASEGT. CDR3 DNA: TGTGCCAGCAGGCCCGACGCGGGGACTGAAGCTTTCTTT. It translates to CASRPDAGTEAFF.

The chain joins TRBV20-1 to TRBJ2-7, with 9 bases identical to TRBD2. Germline V gene sequence: CDR1 DFQATT, CDR2 SNEGSKA (reference sequence). This CDR3 region has 13 residues. Trimming removed 1 base from V and 4 bases from J; junction bases left unmatched: 2. DNA for the CDR3: TGCAGTGCTAGAGGTAGCGGGAGTTACGAGCAGTACTTC. Amino acids: CSARGSGSYEQYF.

This clonotype was counted ten times or more. The chain joins TRBV4-2 to TRBJ2-1, with 15 bases matching TRBD2. Germline CDR1 and CDR2: LGHNA and YNFKEQ. The CDR3 spans 16 residues. V gave up 3 bases and J gave up 5 bases; unmatched junction bases: 2. CDR3 DNA: TGTGCCAGCAGCCAGGGACTAGCGGGGGGCCACAATGAGCAGTTCTTC. Translation gives CASSQGLAGGHNEQFF.

On this clonotype: A read error is possible here, since a much larger clone lies one base away. This chain joins TRBV12-3 or TRBV12-4 and TRBJ2-2; tentatively, D is TRBD2 (5 bases). The CDR3 spans 19 residues. The CDR3 region has the DNA TGTGCCCGCAGTTCGGACTTTCGAAGGGTGGTTGGAAGGGCCGGGGAGCTGTTTTTT. Its translation: CARSSDFRRVVGRAGELFF.

Ten or more counts support this clonotype. The rearrangement links TRBV30 to TRBJ2-2; 8 positions match TRBD2. This CDR3 region has 16 residues. The germline V gene has CDR1 GTSNPN and CDR2 SVGIG (reference sequence). Germline trimming cut 1 base from V and 0 bases from J; bases unmatched to any gene: 4. The CDR3 protein is CAWSDPGLANTGELFF. The CDR3, as DNA: TGTGCCTGGAGTGACCCGGGACTAGCGAACACCGGGGAGCTGTTTTTT.

The table lists this clonotype with a few counts. The genes are TRBV5-6 and TRBJ1-4; maybe TRBD1 (5 bases). Deletions cut 6 bases from V and 8 bases from J, with 17 bases between. The germline gives CDR1 SGHDT, CDR2 YYEEEE. This CDR3 has 14 residues. The CDR3 reads CASTRGGGGEKLFF. The CDR3 bases are TGTGCCAGCACCCGCGGGGGAGGTGGCGAAAAACTGTTTTTT. Using reference TRBV5-6 and TRBJ1-4 for the parts outside the CDR3, the full variable domain is DAGVTQSPTHLIKTRGQQVTLRCSPKSGHDTVSWYQQALGQGPQFIFQYYEEEERQRGNFPDRFSGHQFPNYSSELNVNALLLGDSALYLCASTRGGGGEKLFFGSGTQLSVL.

This clonotype showed up many times. The rearrangement joins TRBV29-1 to TRBJ1-1; D is unresolved. CDR3 length: 13 amino acids. V lost 5 bases and J 3 bases, leaving 13 bases between the germline ends. From germline, CDR1 is SQVTM and CDR2 ANQGSEA. This CDR3 reads CSVRGDRYTEAFF. The CDR3, as DNA: TGCAGCGTTAGAGGCGACCGGTACACTGAAGCTTTCTTT.

In this sample, this clonotype turned up many times. CDR3 nucleotides: TGTGCCACCAGGGACCTTCACACAGATACGCAGTATTTT. The encoded protein is CATRDLHTDTQYF. The chain uses TRBV15 and TRBJ2-3; D call uncertain. The CDR3 spans 13 residues. Trimming pared 6 bases from V and 2 bases from J, leaving 9 bases between. From germline, CDR1 is LNHNV and CDR2 YYDKDF (reference sequence).

The sample holds many counts of this clonotype. This rearrangement joins TRBV10-3 to TRBJ2-1; 12 bases fit TRBD2. V dropped 6 bases and J dropped 5; count of bases not matched to a gene: 11. The CDR3 is made up of 17 amino acids. Germline CDR1 ENHRY, CDR2 SYGVKD. This CDR3 reads CAIRVLAGGWAHNEQFF. As DNA, the CDR3 is TGTGCCATCAGGGTACTAGCGGGAGGTTGGGCCCACAATGAGCAGTTCTTC.

This clonotype was seen a few times. V and J are TRBV6-1 and TRBJ2-5, with TRBD2 matching 9 bases. This CDR3 is 14 amino acids long. V trimming: 3 bases; J trimming: 1 base; junction bases outside the gene matches: 0. CDR1 MNHNS and CDR2 SASEGT come from the germline V gene. The CDR3 DNA follows: TGTGCCAGCAGTGAGCGGGGGGGCCAAGAGACCCAGTACTTC. Amino acid sequence: CASSERGGQETQYF.

There are many counts of this clonotype. The chain couples TRBV7-8 to TRBJ1-6; D is unclear. V lost 2 bases, J lost 7 bases, and 12 bases lay in between. This CDR3 has 15 amino acids. From germline, CDR1 is SGHVS and CDR2 FQNEAQ. DNA of the CDR3: TGTGCCAGCAGCTTATTTGAAGGGTTGAATTCACCCCTCCACTTT. It translates to CASSLFEGLNSPLHF.

This clonotype was recorded at least ten times. The chain recombines TRBV20-1 with TRBJ1-2; 7 nucleotides line up with TRBD1. The CDR3 has 13 amino acids. Unmatched junction bases numbered 7, after V lost 5 bases and J lost 4 bases. Germline CDR1 DFQATT, CDR2 SNEGSKA (reference sequence). The CDR3 region has the DNA TGCAGTGCTTCGACAGGGAAAGGCTATGGCTACACCTTC. Encoded protein: CSASTGKGYGYTF.